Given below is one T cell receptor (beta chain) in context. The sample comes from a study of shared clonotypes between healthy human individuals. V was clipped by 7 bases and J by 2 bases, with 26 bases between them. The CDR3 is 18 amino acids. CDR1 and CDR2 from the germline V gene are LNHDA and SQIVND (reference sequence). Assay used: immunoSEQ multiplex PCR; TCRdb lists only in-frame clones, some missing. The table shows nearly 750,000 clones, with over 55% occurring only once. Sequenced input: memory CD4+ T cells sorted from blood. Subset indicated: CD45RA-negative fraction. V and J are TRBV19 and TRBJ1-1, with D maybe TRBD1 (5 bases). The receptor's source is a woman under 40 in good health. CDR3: CASTQARMGGTGNTEAFF. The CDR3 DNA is TGTGCCAGTACCCAAGCTCGGATGGGGGGGACGGGTAACACTGAAGCTTTCTTT.